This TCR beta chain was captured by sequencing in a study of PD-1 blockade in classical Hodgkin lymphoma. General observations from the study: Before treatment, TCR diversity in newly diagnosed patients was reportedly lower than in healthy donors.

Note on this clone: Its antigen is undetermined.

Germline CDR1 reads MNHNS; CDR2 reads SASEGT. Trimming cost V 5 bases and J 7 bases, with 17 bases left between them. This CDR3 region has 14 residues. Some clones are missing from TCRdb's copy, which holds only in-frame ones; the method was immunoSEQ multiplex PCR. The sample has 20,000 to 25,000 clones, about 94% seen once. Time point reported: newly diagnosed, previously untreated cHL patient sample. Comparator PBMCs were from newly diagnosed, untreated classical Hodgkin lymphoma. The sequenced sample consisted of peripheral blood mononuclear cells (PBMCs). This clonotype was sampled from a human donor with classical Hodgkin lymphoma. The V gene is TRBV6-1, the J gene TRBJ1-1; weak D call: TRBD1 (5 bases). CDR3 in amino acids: CASSHALGRSEAFF. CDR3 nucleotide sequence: TGTGCCAGCAGTCACGCTTTGGGGCGAAGTGAAGCTTTCTTT.